This T cell receptor beta chain was observed in a study of tumor-infiltrating lymphocytes in oesophageal squamous cell carcinoma. This CDR3 is built from 15 residues. Per the germline V gene, CDR1 is SGHTA and CDR2 is FQGNSA. TCRdb analysed the PCR reads with MiXCR anew, one entry per CDR3 protein. In the table there are some 17,000 distinct CDR3 sequences, around 50% of which are singletons. The sequencing input was normal esophageal tissue next to the tumor. V is TRBV7-2 and J is TRBJ1-1, with 8 bases matching TRBD1. The J call is uncertain, as TRBJ2-2 better fits the DNA end. The source of this sequence is a female donor with esophageal squamous cell carcinoma. CDR3 bases: TGTGCCAGCAGCCCCGGGACAGGTTTAACCGGGGAGCTGTTTTTT. Its protein is CASSPGTGLTGELFF.